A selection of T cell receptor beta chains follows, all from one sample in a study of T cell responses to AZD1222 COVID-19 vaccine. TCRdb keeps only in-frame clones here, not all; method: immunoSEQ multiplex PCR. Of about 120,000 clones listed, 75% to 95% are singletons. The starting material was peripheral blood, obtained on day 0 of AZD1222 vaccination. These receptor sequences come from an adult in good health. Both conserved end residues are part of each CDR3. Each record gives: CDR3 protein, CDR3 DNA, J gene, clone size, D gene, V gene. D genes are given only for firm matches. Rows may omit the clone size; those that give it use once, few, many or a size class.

CASSLEVQGTEETQYF	TGTGCCAGCAGCTTGGAGGTGCAGGGTACGGAAGAGACCCAGTACTTC	TRBJ2-5	.	.	TRBV5-4
CASSDSPIPSVYTGELFF	TGTGCCAGCAGTGACTCCCCAATCCCTAGCGTCTACACCGGGGAGCTGTTTTTT	TRBJ2-2	.	.	TRBV6-4
CASSPEQKQPQHF	TGTGCCAGCTCACCCGAACAGAAGCAGCCCCAGCATTTT	TRBJ1-5	.	.	TRBV18
CASRQTYSGANVLTF	TGTGCCAGCAGACAGACATACTCTGGGGCCAACGTCCTGACTTTC	TRBJ2-6	.	.	TRBV27
CASSQVGISSGNTIYF	TGTGCCAGCAGCCAAGTTGGGATAAGCTCTGGAAACACCATATATTTT	TRBJ1-3	.	.	TRBV14
CASTERVQPYGYTF	TGTGCCAGCACAGAGAGGGTCCAACCCTATGGTTACACCTTC	TRBJ1-2	.	.	TRBV7-2
CASSLGAPGAGELFF	TGTGCCAGCAGCTTAGGGGCCCCTGGGGCCGGGGAGCTGTTTTTT	TRBJ2-2	.	.	TRBV7-6
CASSNKSWEKRFF	TGTGCCAGTAGTAACAAGTCTTGGGAAAAGAGGTTTTTT	TRBJ1-4	.	.	TRBV19
CASKAGSNTDTQYF	TGTGCCAGTAAAGCGGGATCTAACACAGATACGCAGTATTTT	TRBJ2-3	.	TRBD2	TRBV19
CATSEGTGIYTDTQYF	TGTGCCACCAGTGAGGGGACAGGGATCTACACTGATACGCAGTATTTT	TRBJ2-3	.	TRBD1	TRBV24-1
CASSPSRASDEQYF	TGTGCCAGCTCACCATCTAGGGCGTCGGACGAGCAGTACTTC	TRBJ2-7	.	.	TRBV18
CASSVRDSASHEQFF	TGTGCCAGCAGCGTCCGGGACTCAGCCTCCCATGAGCAGTTCTTC	TRBJ2-1	.	.	TRBV11-3
CATLAGDDNEQFF	TGTGCGACACTAGCGGGAGACGACAATGAGCAGTTCTTC	TRBJ2-1	.	TRBD2	TRBV10-3
CASNTGTANSPLHF	TGTGCCAGCAACACCGGGACAGCTAATTCACCCCTCCACTTT	TRBJ1-6	.	TRBD1	TRBV28
CASSVGSLAVYNEQFF	TGTGCCAGCAGCGTAGGCTCACTAGCTGTCTACAATGAGCAGTTCTTC	TRBJ2-1	few	.	TRBV9
CASSEGTSGSTAYNEQFF	TGTGCCAGCAGCGAGGGGACTAGCGGGAGCACGGCCTACAATGAGCAGTTCTTC	TRBJ2-1	once	TRBD2	TRBV9
CASMRAVGAPYEQYF	TGCGCCAGCATGCGGGCGGTCGGGGCGCCATACGAGCAGTACTTC	TRBJ2-7	.	.	TRBV10-1
CASSPVSGSTDTQYF	TGTGCCAGCTCACCGGTTAGCGGGAGCACAGATACGCAGTATTTT	TRBJ2-3	.	TRBD2	TRBV18
CASSRQGGGLGSPLHF	TGTGCCAGCAGTCGACAGGGTGGGGGGCTCGGTTCACCCCTCCACTTT	TRBJ1-6	.	TRBD1	TRBV2
CASLLLAKNIQYF	TGTGCCAGCTTACTGCTAGCCAAAAACATTCAGTACTTC	TRBJ2-4	.	.	TRBV28
CASSGTGRNEKLFF	TGTGCCAGCAGTGGGACAGGAAGGAATGAAAAACTGTTTTTT	TRBJ1-4	.	TRBD1	TRBV2
CASSLDRGSYEQYF	TGTGCCAGCAGCTTAGACCGGGGCTCCTACGAGCAGTACTTC	TRBJ2-7	.	.	TRBV5-4
CASSLALGQGGGNTEAFF	TGCGCCAGCAGCTTGGCCCTTGGACAGGGGGGCGGAAACACTGAAGCTTTCTTT	TRBJ1-1	.	TRBD1	TRBV5-1
CASSYPNFQEQFF	TGTGCCAGCAGTTACCCGAACTTTCAAGAGCAGTTCTTC	TRBJ2-1	.	.	TRBV6-5
CAISPGTAARRGYTF	TGTGCCATCAGTCCGGGGACAGCCGCCAGAAGAGGCTACACCTTC	TRBJ1-2	.	TRBD1	TRBV10-3
CASSPQGQASYEQYF	TGTGCCAGCAGCCCTCAAGGACAGGCCTCCTACGAGCAGTACTTC	TRBJ2-7	.	TRBD1	TRBV3-1/TRBV3-2
CASSGGRSFQETQYF	TGTGCCAGCAGCGGGGGGCGGAGTTTTCAAGAGACCCAGTACTTC	TRBJ2-5	.	.	TRBV5-5
CASSYQGAPTDTQYF	TGTGCCAGCAGCTACCAGGGTGCACCCACAGATACGCAGTATTTT	TRBJ2-3	.	.	TRBV7-3
CASRSSFVSGELFF	TGTGCCAGTAGGTCCTCCTTTGTCTCCGGGGAGCTGTTTTTT	TRBJ2-2	.	.	TRBV19
CATSERGGEAFF	TGTGCCACCAGTGAACGAGGGGGCGAAGCTTTCTTT	TRBJ1-1	.	TRBD1	TRBV10-3
CASSLNGQGTEAFF	TGCGCCAGCAGCTTGAATGGACAGGGGACTGAAGCTTTCTTT	TRBJ1-1	.	TRBD1	TRBV5-1
CASSLEEGLNYNEQFF	TGTGCCAGCAGCTTGGAGGAGGGGCTGAACTACAATGAGCAGTTCTTC	TRBJ2-1	.	.	TRBV5-8
CAWSESGSSFF	TGTGCCTGGAGTGAGAGCGGGAGTTCGTTCTTC	TRBJ2-1	.	TRBD2	TRBV30
CASNRGGAETQYF	TGTGCCAGTAACAGGGGAGGTGCAGAGACCCAGTACTTC	TRBJ2-5	.	.	TRBV7-6
CASSSFNRAAYEQYF	TGTGCCAGCAGCTCATTCAACAGGGCTGCTTACGAGCAGTACTTC	TRBJ2-7	.	.	TRBV11-2
CASSFQGFPDSPLHF	TGCGCCAGCAGCTTTCAGGGTTTTCCGGATTCACCCCTCCACTTT	TRBJ1-6	few	.	TRBV5-1
CASSYTPWTGLYGYTF	TGTGCCAGCAGTTACACGCCCTGGACAGGGCTCTATGGCTACACCTTC	TRBJ1-2	.	TRBD1	TRBV6-2/TRBV6-3
CASSLPPWETDTQYF	TGTGCCAGCAGCTTACCCCCTTGGGAAACAGATACGCAGTATTTT	TRBJ2-3	.	.	TRBV7-8
CASSQAHRGEQYF	TGTGCCAGCAGCCAAGCTCACAGGGGCGAGCAGTACTTC	TRBJ2-7	few	TRBD1	TRBV3-1/TRBV3-2
CAIGAGAGDTDTQYF	TGTGCCATTGGGGCCGGGGCGGGAGACACAGATACGCAGTATTTT	TRBJ2-3	.	TRBD2	TRBV6-5
CASSLGGLGVHEQFF	TGTGCCAGCAGCTTAGGGGGCCTGGGGGTACATGAGCAGTTCTTC	TRBJ2-1	.	.	TRBV11-3
CASSPRRMNTEAFF	TGTGCCAGCAGTCCCCGTAGAATGAACACTGAAGCTTTCTTT	TRBJ1-1	.	.	TRBV28
CATSGTSGSSYNEQFF	TGTGCCACCAGCGGGACTAGCGGGAGCTCCTACAATGAGCAGTTCTTC	TRBJ2-1	.	TRBD2	TRBV15
CATSDLASGYYNEQFF	TGTGCCACCAGTGATCTTGCTAGCGGATACTACAATGAGCAGTTCTTC	TRBJ2-1	.	TRBD2	TRBV24-1
CASSLGPRRDDKDTQYF	TGTGCCAGCAGCTTGGGTCCGAGAAGGGATGATAAAGATACGCAGTATTTT	TRBJ2-3	.	.	TRBV7-8